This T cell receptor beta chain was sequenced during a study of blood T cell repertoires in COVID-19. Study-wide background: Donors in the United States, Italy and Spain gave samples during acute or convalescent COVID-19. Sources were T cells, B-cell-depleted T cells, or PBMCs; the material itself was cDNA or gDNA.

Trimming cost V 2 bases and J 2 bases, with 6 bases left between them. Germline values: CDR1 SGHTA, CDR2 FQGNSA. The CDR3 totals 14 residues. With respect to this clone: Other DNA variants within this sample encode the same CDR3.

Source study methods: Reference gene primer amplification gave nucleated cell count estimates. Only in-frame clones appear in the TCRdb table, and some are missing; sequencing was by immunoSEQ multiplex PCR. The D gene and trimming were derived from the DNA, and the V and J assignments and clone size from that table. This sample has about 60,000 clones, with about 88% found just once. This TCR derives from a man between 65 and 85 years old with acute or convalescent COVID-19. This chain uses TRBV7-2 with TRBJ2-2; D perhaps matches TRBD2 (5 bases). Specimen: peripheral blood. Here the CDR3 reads CASSLRGNTGELFF. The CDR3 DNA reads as TGTGCCAGCAGCTTACGGGGAAACACCGGGGAGCTGTTTTTT.